A selection of T cell receptor beta chains follows, all from one sample in a study of shared clonotypes between healthy human individuals. Data came from immunoSEQ multiplex PCR; TCRdb stores just in-frame clones and leaves some out. Of about 1 million clones listed, about 77% are singletons. Sequenced: memory CD4+ T cells sorted from blood. These receptors came from a man in his late teens or twenties in good health. Each CDR3 is given without its conserved first and last residue.

V	J	CDR3
TRBV7-8	TRBJ2-5	ASSLSGVTIQETQY
TRBV5-5	TRBJ2-5	ASSSEYQETQY
TRBV6-6	TRBJ2-3	ASSPTSAGTDTQY
TRBV7-9	TRBJ2-2	ASSLNNLGVTGELF
TRBV5-1	TRBJ2-3	ASSLGTPSDTQY
TRBV7-2	TRBJ1-5	ASSSGQGSNQPQH
TRBV7-8	TRBJ1-3	ASSGTQGKGNTIY
TRBV18	TRBJ1-2	ASSPDQGILGGYT
TRBV9	TRBJ2-1	ASSVTSFGNEQF
TRBV10-3	TRBJ1-6	AISGERRSPLH
TRBV7-2	TRBJ2-5	ASSWRWGQETQY
TRBV27	TRBJ2-5	ASSAFLAAQGETQY
TRBV5-6	TRBJ2-2	ASSLGQGAAGGQPGELF
TRBV19	TRBJ2-7	ASSGTGGPLYEQY
TRBV7-3	TRBJ2-6	ASSLSSLGFGGANVLT
TRBV19	TRBJ2-7	ASSNGPGQGDNEQY
TRBV6-5	TRBJ2-1	ASSLKFRATNEQF
TRBV7-9	TRBJ2-7	ASSWQGSEQY
TRBV2	TRBJ1-2	ASSEDRHYGYT
TRBV5-8	TRBJ2-2	APVIGGLNTGELF
TRBV7-9	TRBJ1-2	ASTPSPHSGYT
TRBV6-5	TRBJ1-1	ASRSATGPNTEAF
TRBV11-3	TRBJ2-3	ASSSGTSESTDTQY
TRBV13	TRBJ2-7	ASSPFTGQGAPNEQY
TRBV4-1	TRBJ2-2	ASSYRGTPNTRELF
TRBV5-1	TRBJ2-3	ASSLSFGGSTDTQY
TRBV16	TRBJ1-2	ASSQWGNSNYGYT
TRBV4-1	TRBJ1-4	ASSQDLGRAKEKLF
TRBV4-2	TRBJ2-7	ASSIDRSSYEQY
TRBV7-2	TRBJ2-5	ASSLALGQGAGETQY
TRBV14	TRBJ1-5	ASSQAGPPRPQH